This T cell receptor (beta chain) derives from a study of CD8 T cells in ankylosing spondylitis. The study, taken as a whole, reports: A TCR beta motif of 8 or 9 highly homologous variants appeared characteristic of ankylosing spondylitis blood.

Germline V gene lookup returns CDR1 SGHDT and CDR2 YYEEEE. The ends were cut back, 0 bases at V and 3 bases at J, with 10 bases in the middle. The CDR3 runs 14 residues. Ten or more counts support this clonotype. Antigen unknown. Libraries of TCR beta came from quantitative 5'-RACE with molecular barcodes. TCRdb itself ran the 5' RACE reads through MiXCR, one entry per CDR3 protein. The sample holds around 94,000 distinct CDR3 sequences; around 8.3% are singletons and the top ten take roughly 29%. The sequence was collected from a male donor with ankylosing spondylitis. Sequenced input: blood, either unsorted or a sorted T cell fraction (not recorded which). The V and J genes are TRBV5-6 and TRBJ2-7; D gene unclear. For the CDR3, the DNA is TGTGCCAGCAGCTTGGCAGGCGCAGTCTACGAGCAGTACGTC. This gives the protein CASSLAGAVYEQYV.